This T cell receptor (beta chain) is from a study of naive and memory T cell subsets. Findings and limits, study-wide: Naive and memory repertoire findings lacked a ground truth for validation.

An equimolar mix of two oligonucleotides served as the beta constant-region primer for TRBC1 and TRBC2. Nested alpha and beta constant-region primers with the SP2 primer drove four PCR rounds on ligated cDNA. Ligation attached a single-stranded oligonucleotide with a 12-nucleotide UMI and the SP2 primer to the cDNA 3' end. A single record per CDR3 protein comes from TCRdb applying MiXCR to the UMI-ligation and nested PCR reads. The sample holds roughly 130,000 distinct CDR3 sequences; around 35% are singletons and the top ten take 0.75% to 1%. This clonotype appeared a single time. Its specificity is not known. A single base separates this from a much larger clone, so it may be a read error. Sequenced input: central memory CD4+ T cells from blood. The source of this sequence is a human donor in good health.

CDR3 protein: CASSREGSQETRYF. The CDR3 DNA sequence: TGTGCCAGCAGCCGGGAAGGGTCCCAAGAGACCCGGTACTTC. The chain recombines TRBV12-3 or TRBV12-4 with TRBJ2-5; the D gene is possibly TRBD2 (5 bases). This CDR3 spans 14 amino acids.